The present T cell receptor (beta chain) was sequenced within a study of T cells after yellow fever vaccination. Study observations and caveats: Most clones from primary vaccination were detected again post-booster (about 96% CD4, 88% CD8). FACS-sorted repertoires could contain abundant clonotypes contaminating from the bulk population.

Template switching with 5'RACE generated the TCR cDNA and added a universal primer site and UMIs. One entry per CDR3 protein results from TCRdb running MiXCR on the 5' RACE reads. The data contain a few hundred thousand distinct CDR3 sequences, roughly 9% of them singletons. The table lists this clonotype with many counts. As yet, its antigen is unknown. The V gene's germline CDR1 is SGHVS and CDR2 FQNEAQ. Between the trimmed V and J ends, which lost 1 base and 0 bases, there was a span of 13 bases. The CDR3 sequence is 17 residues long. The sample here was CD4+ T cells sorted from PBMCs, taken 5 days after the yellow fever booster vaccination. This sequence originates from a man between 18 and 29 years old who received the YFV17D yellow fever vaccine. The chain has TRBV7-8 and TRBJ2-4; D may match TRBD1 or TRBD2 (5 bases each). The CDR3 region has the DNA TGTGCCAGCAGCTTAGGTTCCGGGGCGGTAGCCAAAAACATTCAGTACTTC. Its protein product is CASSLGSGAVAKNIQYF.